These T cell receptor beta chains were read from a single sample in a study of T-cell reconstitution after alpha-beta-depleted transplantation in children. TCRdb reprocessed the PCR reads via MiXCR and lists one record per CDR3 protein. Counted here are fewer than 750,000 distinct CDR3 sequences, more than 20% occurring once; the ten biggest clones make up 14%. Specimen: PBMCs, mostly from graft donor cells, collected 360 days after TCRalphabeta/CD19-depleted stem cell transplant. The receptors were sampled from a boy under two years old who had a stem cell transplant for acute myeloid leukemia, so the T cells may come from the graft donor. CDR3s leave out the opening cysteine and the closing phenylalanine or tryptophan.

>TRBV7-9|TRBJ1-2
ASRSTSGYT
>TRBV20-1|TRBJ2-3
SARKQRSPTDTQY
>TRBV4-3|TRBJ2-1
ASSQQLNNEQF
>TRBV12-3/TRBV12-4|TRBJ1-1
ASSSTGPSF
>TRBV20-1|TRBJ1-6
SASPPKQGRWTPLH
>TRBV20-1|TRBJ1-5
SAKGRTSNQPQH
>TRBV20-1|TRBJ1-2
SASDKGINYGYT
>TRBV7-2|TRBJ2-2
ASSLMGGLWLAGELF
>TRBV7-2|TRBJ2-1
ASSRSGGPYNEQF
>TRBV20-1|TRBJ2-3
SAGPTSSNTQY
>TRBV18|TRBJ1-1
ASSLYRDRVGTEAF
>TRBV18|TRBJ1-1
ASSPGGVNTEAF
>TRBV7-7|TRBJ1-5
ASSPRGRGQSNQPQH
>TRBV6-1|TRBJ2-2
ASLRKAQGPGELF
>TRBV28|TRBJ1-2
ASRTANNYGYT
>TRBV6-1|TRBJ1-1
ASNRAMNTEAF
>TRBV20-1|TRBJ2-1
SADRHEQF
>TRBV24-1|TRBJ2-5
ATSVGSIGLGGETQY
>TRBV5-6|TRBJ1-4
ASHLLDEKLF
>TRBV20-1|TRBJ1-6
CASAGQFYNSPLH
>TRBV27|TRBJ1-1
TSSPYRRTEAF
>TRBV12-3/TRBV12-4|TRBJ1-1
ASSHSNTEAF
>TRBV4-2|TRBJ2-1
ASSHDRGPGNEQF
>TRBV15|TRBJ2-2
ATSRFPRQATGELF
>TRBV20-1|TRBJ2-1
SARENNEQF
>TRBV4-3|TRBJ1-3
ASSQSLRGGGNTIY
>TRBV15|TRBJ2-1
ATSRAGTGASSYNEQF
>TRBV9|TRBJ2-7
ASSVARDGIEQY
>TRBV7-3|TRBJ1-2
ASSLTREGGTGYT
>TRBV9|TRBJ2-3
ASSVGVADTQY
>TRBV7-2|TRBJ1-2
ASSLSPTGTYGYT
>TRBV2|TRBJ2-3
ASSLSGQGEIDTQY
>TRBV6-2/TRBV6-3|TRBJ2-5
ASSLGTGNQETQY
>TRBV27|TRBJ1-5
ASGFNQPQH
>TRBV29-1|TRBJ2-5
SALLRDRAPETQY
>TRBV6-1|TRBJ2-1
ASGTAASGGVEQF
>TRBV12-3/TRBV12-4|TRBJ2-1
ASSLASGTSYNEQF
>TRBV28|TRBJ1-1
ASSLGDRPTEAF
>TRBV5-1|TRBJ2-5
ASSLYGQVEETQY
>TRBV27|TRBJ1-2
ASSTRGSYGYT
>TRBV5-8|TRBJ2-3
ASPTGTQY
>TRBV7-3|TRBJ2-1
ASSPRRGDRYNEQF
>TRBV12-3/TRBV12-4|TRBJ2-7
ASSFGLASYEQY
>TRBV6-2/TRBV6-3|TRBJ2-2
ASSYSRGSNTGELF
>TRBV27|TRBJ2-1
ASCDGGGSSYNEQF
>TRBV25-1|TRBJ2-7
ASSEWPGQTYEQY
>TRBV7-2|TRBJ2-7
ASSWTGTPYEQY
>TRBV20-1|TRBJ2-1
SAPGTNEQF
>TRBV9|TRBJ2-1
ASSVTTNTSYNEQF
>TRBV6-5|TRBJ1-2
ASSYPGTSGYT
>TRBV20-1|TRBJ2-3
SAAGAGPGTDTQY
>TRBV7-8|TRBJ2-5
ASSRKTSGEETQY
>TRBV6-4|TRBJ1-2
ASSFTDRGYGYT
>TRBV29-1|TRBJ2-5
SVAPNREETQY
>TRBV6-1|TRBJ2-1
ASRAPSSYNEQF
>TRBV20-1|TRBJ2-7
SARTLGTGEWEQY
>TRBV20-1|TRBJ2-5
SVAGSRAAQETQY